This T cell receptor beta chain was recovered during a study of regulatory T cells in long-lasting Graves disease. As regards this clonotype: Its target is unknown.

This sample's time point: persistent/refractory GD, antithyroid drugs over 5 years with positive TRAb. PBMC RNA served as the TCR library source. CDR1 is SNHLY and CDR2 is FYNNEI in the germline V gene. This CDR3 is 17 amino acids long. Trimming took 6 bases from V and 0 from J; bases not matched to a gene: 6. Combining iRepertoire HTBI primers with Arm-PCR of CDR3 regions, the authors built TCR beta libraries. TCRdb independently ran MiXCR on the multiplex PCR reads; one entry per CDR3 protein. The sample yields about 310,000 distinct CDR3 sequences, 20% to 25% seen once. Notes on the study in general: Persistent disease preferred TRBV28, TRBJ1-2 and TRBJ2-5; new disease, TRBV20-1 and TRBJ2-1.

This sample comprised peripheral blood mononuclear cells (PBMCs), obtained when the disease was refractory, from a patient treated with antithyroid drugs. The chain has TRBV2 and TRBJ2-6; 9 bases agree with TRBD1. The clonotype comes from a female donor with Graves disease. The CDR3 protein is CASRRDRADSGANVLTF. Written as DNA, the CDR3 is TGTGCCAGCAGGAGGGACAGGGCCGACTCTGGGGCCAACGTCCTGACTTTC.